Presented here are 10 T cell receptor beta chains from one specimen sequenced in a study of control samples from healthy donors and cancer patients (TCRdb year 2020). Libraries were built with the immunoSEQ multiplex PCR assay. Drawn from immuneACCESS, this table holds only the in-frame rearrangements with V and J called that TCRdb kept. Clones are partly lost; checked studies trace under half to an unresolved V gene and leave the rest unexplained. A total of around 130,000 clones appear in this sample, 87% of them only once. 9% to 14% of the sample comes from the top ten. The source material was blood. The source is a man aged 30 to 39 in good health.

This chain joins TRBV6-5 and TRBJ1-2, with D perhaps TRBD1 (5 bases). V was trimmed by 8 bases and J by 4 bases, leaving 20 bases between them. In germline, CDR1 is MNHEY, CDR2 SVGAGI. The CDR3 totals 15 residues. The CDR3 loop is CASLRGRSESYGYTF. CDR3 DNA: TGTGCCAGCCTGAGGGGCAGGTCTGAAAGCTATGGCTACACCTTC.

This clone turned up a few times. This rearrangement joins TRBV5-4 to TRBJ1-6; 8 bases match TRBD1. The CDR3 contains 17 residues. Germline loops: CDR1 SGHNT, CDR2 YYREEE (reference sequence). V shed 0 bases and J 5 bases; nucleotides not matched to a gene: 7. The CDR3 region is CASSLGTGWKDNSPLHF. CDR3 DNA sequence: TGTGCCAGCAGCTTGGGGACAGGGTGGAAGGATAATTCACCCCTCCACTTT.

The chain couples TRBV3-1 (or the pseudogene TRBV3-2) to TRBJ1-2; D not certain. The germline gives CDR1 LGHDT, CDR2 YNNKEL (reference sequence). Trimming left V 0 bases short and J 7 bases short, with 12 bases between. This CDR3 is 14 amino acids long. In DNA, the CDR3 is TGTGCCAGCAGCCAAGATAAAGCGGTTTTTGGCTACACCTTC. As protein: CASSQDKAVFGYTF.

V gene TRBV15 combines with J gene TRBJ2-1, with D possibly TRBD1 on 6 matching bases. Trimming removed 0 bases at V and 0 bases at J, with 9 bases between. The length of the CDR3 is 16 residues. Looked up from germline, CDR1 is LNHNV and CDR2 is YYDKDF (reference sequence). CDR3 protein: CATSREQDSSYNEQFF. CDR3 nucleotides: TGTGCCACCAGCAGAGAACAGGACAGCTCCTACAATGAGCAGTTCTTC.

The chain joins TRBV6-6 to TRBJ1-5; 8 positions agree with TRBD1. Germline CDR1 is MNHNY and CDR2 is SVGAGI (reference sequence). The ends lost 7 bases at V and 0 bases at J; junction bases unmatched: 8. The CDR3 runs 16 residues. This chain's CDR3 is CASTGGIRNSNQPQHF. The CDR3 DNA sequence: TGTGCCAGCACAGGGGGCATTCGGAATAGCAATCAGCCCCAGCATTTT.

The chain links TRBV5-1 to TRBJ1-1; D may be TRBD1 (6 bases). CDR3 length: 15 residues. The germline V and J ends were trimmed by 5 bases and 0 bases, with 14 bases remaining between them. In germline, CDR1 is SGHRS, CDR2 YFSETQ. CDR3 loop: CASSVGGAMNTEAFF. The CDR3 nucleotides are TGCGCCAGCAGTGTTGGGGGGGCGATGAACACTGAAGCTTTCTTT. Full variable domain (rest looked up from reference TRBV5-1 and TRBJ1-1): KAGVTQTPRYLIKTRGQQVTLSCSPISGHRSVSWYQQTPGQGLQFLFEYFSETQRNKGNFPGRFSGRQFSNSRSEMNVSTLELGDSALYLCASSVGGAMNTEAFFGQGTRLTVV.

Here the CDR3 DNA reads TGTGCCAGCAGTGAATATCATGAAGGGATTGAGCAGTTCTTC. Its translation is CASSEYHEGIEQFF. The J gene is TRBJ2-1, the V gene TRBV25-1; D is unresolved. Between the trimmed V and J ends, which lost 0 bases and 9 bases, there was a span of 12 bases. The CDR3 contains 14 residues. CDR1 and CDR2 from the germline V gene are MGHDK and SYGVNS.

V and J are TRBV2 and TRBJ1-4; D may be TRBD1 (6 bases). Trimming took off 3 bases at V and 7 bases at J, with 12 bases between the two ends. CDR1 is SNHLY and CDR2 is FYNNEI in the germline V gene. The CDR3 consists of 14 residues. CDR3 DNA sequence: TGTGCCAGCAGTGAGACCTCAGGGGCTGAAAAACTGTTTTTT. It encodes CASSETSGAEKLFF.

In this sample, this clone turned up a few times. In DNA form, the CDR3 reads TGTGCCAGCCGTCGCGAAGGTGGAAACACCATATATTTT. This encodes CASRREGGNTIYF. The chain joins TRBV27 to TRBJ1-3, with no clear D. V lost 8 bases to trimming and J lost 3 bases, with 11 bases between them. Germline CDR1 and CDR2: MNHEY and SMNVEV (reference sequence). The CDR3 runs 13 residues.

CDR3 amino acids: CASSLATGLREKLFF. In nucleotides, the CDR3 is TGTGCCAGCAGCTTAGCTACAGGGCTGAGGGAAAAACTGTTTTTT. The chain has TRBV7-9 and TRBJ1-4, with TRBD1 as a possible D gene (6 bases). The CDR3 covers 15 residues. Germline V gives CDR1 SEHNR, CDR2 FQNEAQ (reference sequence). V was trimmed by 0 bases and J by 8 bases, leaving 13 bases between them.